This is a list of T cell receptor beta chains from one sample in a study of control samples from healthy donors and cancer patients. Method: immunoSEQ multiplex PCR; TCRdb's copy keeps in-frame clones and lacks some. The table shows approximately 140,000 clones, with about 90% occurring only once. Input material: blood. Every receptor here comes from a young man in good health. CDR3s include the opening cysteine and the closing phenylalanine or tryptophan. D genes are given only for firm matches. The size of a clone is reported for some rows only, either as once, few or many, or as a class for expanded clones.

>TRBV14|-|-|TRBJ2-3
CASSQDVWATQYF
TGTGCCAGCAGCCAAGACGTTTGGGCTACGCAGTATTTT
>TRBV25-1|-|once|TRBJ2-7
CASSADSTYEQYF
TGTGCCAGCAGTGCTGACAGTACCTACGAGCAGTACTTC
>TRBV21-1|-|-|TRBJ1-5
CASPGTYRGRGGQPQHF
TGTGCCAGCCCCGGGACCTACAGGGGACGGGGCGGGCAGCCCCAGCATTTT
>TRBV7-9|-|-|TRBJ1-4
CASSPQSGGAGREKLFF
TGTGCCAGCAGCCCACAATCAGGCGGGGCGGGGAGAGAAAAACTGTTTTTT
>TRBV6-6|-|once|TRBJ2-5
CASSSSDGVETQYF
TGTGCCAGCAGCTCGAGCGACGGGGTTGAGACCCAGTACTTC
>TRBV21-1|-|few|TRBJ2-1
CASSKERLAGEVYNEQFF
TGTGCCAGCAGCAAAGAAAGACTAGCGGGGGAGGTATACAATGAGCAGTTCTTC
>TRBV19|TRBD1|-|TRBJ1-1
CASTPQGYTEAFF
TGTGCCAGTACCCCACAGGGGTACACTGAAGCTTTCTTT
>TRBV5-1|TRBD1|-|TRBJ1-2
CASSRGQPQNYGYTF
TGCGCCAGCAGCCGGGGACAGCCCCAGAACTATGGCTACACCTTC
>TRBV6-2/TRBV6-3|TRBD2|-|TRBJ2-3
CASSFSGADTQYF
TGTGCCAGCAGTTTTAGCGGGGCAGATACGCAGTATTTT
>TRBV3-1/TRBV3-2|TRBD1|once|TRBJ2-1
CASSHPRGQVRPYNEQFF
TGTGCCAGCAGCCACCCGAGGGGGCAGGTAAGACCCTACAATGAGCAGTTCTTC
>TRBV6-1|-|-|TRBJ2-2
CASSEASPNTGELFF
TGTGCCAGCAGTGAAGCCAGCCCGAACACCGGGGAGCTGTTTTTT
>TRBV5-5|-|-|TRBJ2-2
CASSLDDGYASAGELFF
TGTGCCAGCAGCTTGGATGATGGGTACGCTTCCGCCGGGGAGCTGTTTTTT
>TRBV29-1|-|few|TRBJ2-5
CSVVWGARSQETQYF
TGCAGCGTTGTATGGGGGGCGCGTTCCCAAGAGACCCAGTACTTC
>TRBV13|TRBD2|-|TRBJ2-1
CASSRRGGNPYNEQFF
TGTGCCAGCAGCCGCCGGGGGGGTAACCCATACAATGAGCAGTTCTTC
>TRBV21-1|-|-|TRBJ1-4
CASSKRWGTGFNEKLFF
TGTGCCAGCAGCAAAAGATGGGGGACAGGGTTTAATGAAAAACTGTTTTTT
>TRBV6-6|-|-|TRBJ1-1
CASSYSRSANTEAFF
TGTGCCAGCAGTTACTCGAGGTCAGCGAACACTGAAGCTTTCTTT
>TRBV10-3|TRBD2|few|TRBJ2-3
CAISEMAGVHTDTQYF
TGTGCCATCAGTGAAATGGCGGGGGTGCACACAGATACGCAGTATTTT
>TRBV25-1|TRBD2|-|TRBJ2-7
CASSGSTSAYEQYF
TGTGCCAGCAGTGGATCAACTAGCGCCTACGAGCAGTACTTC
>TRBV6-5|TRBD1|-|TRBJ2-3
CASSPGTGADTQYF
TGTGCCAGCAGCCCCGGGACAGGGGCAGATACGCAGTATTTT
>TRBV18|-|-|TRBJ1-1
CASSPPNAEAFF
TGTGCCAGCTCACCACCGAATGCTGAAGCTTTCTTT
>TRBV29-1|-|-|TRBJ1-1
CSVVPRPLEGTEAFF
TGCAGCGTTGTACCCCGACCGCTTGAAGGCACTGAAGCTTTCTTT
>TRBV7-2|TRBD1|-|TRBJ1-2
CASSFGQDYGYTF
TGTGCCAGCAGCTTCGGACAGGATTATGGCTACACCTTC
>TRBV9|-|-|TRBJ2-7
CASSDGQIVDEQYF
TGTGCCAGCAGCGACGGACAGATAGTCGACGAGCAGTACTTC
>TRBV5-1|TRBD2|-|TRBJ2-7
CASSLAPSGGSTSYEQYF
TGCGCCAGCAGCTTGGCCCCCAGCGGGGGGTCCACCTCCTACGAGCAGTACTTC
>TRBV28|-|-|TRBJ1-2
CASSPRRQRIDGYTF
TGTGCCAGCAGTCCCCGGCGGCAGAGAATTGATGGCTACACCTTC
>TRBV7-8|TRBD1|-|TRBJ1-1
CASSLSVPATGGEAFF
TGTGCCAGCAGCTTATCGGTACCCGCGACAGGGGGTGAAGCTTTCTTT
>TRBV24-1|-|-|TRBJ1-1
CATSVRGAMNTEAFF
TGTGCCACCAGTGTGAGGGGGGCAATGAACACTGAAGCTTTCTTT
>TRBV5-5|TRBD1|-|TRBJ2-7
CASSLGGGVTYEQYF
TGTGCCAGCAGCTTGGGAGGGGGCGTAACCTACGAGCAGTACTTC
>TRBV29-1|-|-|TRBJ2-5
CSVAGYQETQYF
TGCAGCGTTGCGGGGTACCAAGAGACCCAGTACTTC
>TRBV7-9|-|few|TRBJ1-4
CASSLPTGGGEKLFF
TGTGCCAGCAGCTTACCGACAGGTGGAGGGGAAAAACTGTTTTTT
>TRBV18|-|-|TRBJ2-3
CASSPGPADTQYF
TGTGCCAGCTCACCCGGGCCTGCAGATACGCAGTATTTT
>TRBV7-9|-|-|TRBJ2-5
CASSLAAAEETQYF
TGTGCCAGCAGCTTAGCGGCGGCGGAGGAGACCCAGTACTTC
>TRBV5-1|-|-|TRBJ2-1
CASSLPGEEQFF
TGCGCCAGCAGCTTGCCGGGGGAGGAGCAGTTCTTC
>TRBV2|TRBD1|-|TRBJ2-7
CASREDRGIAYEQYF
TGTGCCAGCAGGGAGGACAGGGGGATAGCCTACGAGCAGTACTTC
>TRBV2|-|-|TRBJ1-1
CASSNRVEAFF
TGTGCCAGCAGTAACAGGGTTGAAGCTTTCTTT
>TRBV27|-|-|TRBJ1-2
CASSLAGYGYTF
TGTGCCAGCAGTTTAGCAGGGTATGGCTACACCTTC
>TRBV5-1|TRBD1|-|TRBJ2-7
CASSPRDRNYEQYF
TGCGCCAGCAGCCCCCGGGACAGGAACTACGAGCAGTACTTC
>TRBV3-1/TRBV3-2|TRBD1|-|TRBJ2-7
CASSQDPPWTGGAEQYF
TGTGCCAGCAGCCAAGACCCCCCCTGGACAGGGGGAGCCGAGCAGTACTTC
>TRBV4-1|-|-|TRBJ1-4
CASSQVRGEKLFF
TGCGCCAGCAGCCAAGTCCGGGGTGAAAAACTGTTTTTT
>TRBV30|-|-|TRBJ1-2
CAWAIGTLPGDYGYTF
TGTGCCTGGGCGATAGGGACCCTCCCTGGGGACTATGGCTACACCTTC
>TRBV14|TRBD1|-|TRBJ2-7
CAGSQDRQGTMEQYF
TGTGCCGGCAGCCAAGATCGACAGGGGACCATGGAGCAGTACTTC
>TRBV30|TRBD2|-|TRBJ2-1
CAAWGGSGVYEFF
TGTGCCGCATGGGGGGGTAGCGGGGTCTACGAGTTCTTC